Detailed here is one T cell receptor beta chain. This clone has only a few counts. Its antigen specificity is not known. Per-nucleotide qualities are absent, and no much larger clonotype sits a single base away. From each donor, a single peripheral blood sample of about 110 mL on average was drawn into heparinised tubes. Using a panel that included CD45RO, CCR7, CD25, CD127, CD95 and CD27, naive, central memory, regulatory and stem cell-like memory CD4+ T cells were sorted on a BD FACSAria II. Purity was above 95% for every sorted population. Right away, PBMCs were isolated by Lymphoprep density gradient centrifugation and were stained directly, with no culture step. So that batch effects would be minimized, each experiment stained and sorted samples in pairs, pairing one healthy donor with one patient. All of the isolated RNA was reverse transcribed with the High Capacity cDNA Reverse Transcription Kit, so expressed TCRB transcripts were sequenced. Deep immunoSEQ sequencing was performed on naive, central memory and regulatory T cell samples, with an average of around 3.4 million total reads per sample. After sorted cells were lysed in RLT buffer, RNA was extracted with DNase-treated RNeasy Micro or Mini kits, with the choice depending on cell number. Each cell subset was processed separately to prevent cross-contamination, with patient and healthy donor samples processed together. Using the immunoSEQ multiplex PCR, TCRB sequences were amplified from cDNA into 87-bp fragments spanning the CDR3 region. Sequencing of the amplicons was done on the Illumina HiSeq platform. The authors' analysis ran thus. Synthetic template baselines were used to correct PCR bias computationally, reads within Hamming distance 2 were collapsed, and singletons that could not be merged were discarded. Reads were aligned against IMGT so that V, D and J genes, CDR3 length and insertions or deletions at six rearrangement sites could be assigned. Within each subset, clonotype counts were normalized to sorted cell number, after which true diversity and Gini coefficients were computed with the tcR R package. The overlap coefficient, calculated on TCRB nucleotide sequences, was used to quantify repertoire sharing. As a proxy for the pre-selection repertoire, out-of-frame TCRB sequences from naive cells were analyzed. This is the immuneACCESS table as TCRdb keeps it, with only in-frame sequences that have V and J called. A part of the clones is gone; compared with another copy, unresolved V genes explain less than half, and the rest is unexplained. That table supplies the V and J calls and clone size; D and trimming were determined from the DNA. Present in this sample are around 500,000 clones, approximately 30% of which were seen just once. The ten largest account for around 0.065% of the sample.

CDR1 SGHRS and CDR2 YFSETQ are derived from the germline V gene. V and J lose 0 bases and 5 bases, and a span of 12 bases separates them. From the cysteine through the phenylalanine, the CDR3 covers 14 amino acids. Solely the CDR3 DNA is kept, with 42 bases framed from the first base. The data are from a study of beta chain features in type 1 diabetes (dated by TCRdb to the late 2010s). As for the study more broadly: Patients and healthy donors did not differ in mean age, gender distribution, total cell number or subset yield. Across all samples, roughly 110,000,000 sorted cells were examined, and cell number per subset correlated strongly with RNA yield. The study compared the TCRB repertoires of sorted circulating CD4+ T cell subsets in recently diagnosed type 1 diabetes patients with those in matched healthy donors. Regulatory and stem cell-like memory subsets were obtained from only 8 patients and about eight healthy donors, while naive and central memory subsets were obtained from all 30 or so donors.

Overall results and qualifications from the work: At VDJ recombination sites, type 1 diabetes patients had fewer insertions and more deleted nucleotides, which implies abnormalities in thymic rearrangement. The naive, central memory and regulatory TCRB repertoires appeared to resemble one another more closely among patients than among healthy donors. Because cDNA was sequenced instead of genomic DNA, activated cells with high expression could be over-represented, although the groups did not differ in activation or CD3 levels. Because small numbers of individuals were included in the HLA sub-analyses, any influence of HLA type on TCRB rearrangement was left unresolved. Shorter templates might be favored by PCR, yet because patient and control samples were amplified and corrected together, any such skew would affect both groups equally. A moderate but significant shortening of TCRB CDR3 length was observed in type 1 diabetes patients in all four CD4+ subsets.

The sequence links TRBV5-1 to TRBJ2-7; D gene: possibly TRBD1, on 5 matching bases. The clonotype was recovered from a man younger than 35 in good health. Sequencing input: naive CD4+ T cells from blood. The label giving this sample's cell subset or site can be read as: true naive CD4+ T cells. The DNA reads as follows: TGCGCCAGCAGCTTGGTCGTGGCAGGGCACGAGCAGTACTTC. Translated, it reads CASSLVVAGHEQYF.